The 8 T cell receptor beta chains presented below share a single source sample, sequenced in a study of T cells after yellow fever vaccination. Each CDR3 protein is one row after TCRdb ran MiXCR on the 5' RACE reads. Of 620,000 or so distinct CDR3 sequences listed, approximately 16% were seen once; the top ten hold roughly 17%. Sequencing used PBMCs, obtained about 5 days after the first yellow fever vaccination. The receptor source for this set is a man in his late teens or twenties who received the YFV17D yellow fever vaccine.

The V gene is TRBV6-2 or TRBV6-3, the J gene TRBJ2-1; tentative D call: TRBD1 (6 bases). Trimming stripped 6 bases from V and 8 bases from J, with 11 bases between. CDR3 length equals 12 residues. Germline assignment: CDR1 MNHEY and CDR2 SVGEGT. The chain's CDR3 is CASRPTGYEQFF. In DNA form, the CDR3 reads TGTGCCAGCAGACCCACAGGGTATGAGCAGTTCTTC.

V gene TRBV6-5 combines with J gene TRBJ1-2; D not resolved. This CDR3 has 16 residues. V shed 4 bases and J shed 4 bases, with 19 bases lying between them. Per germline, CDR1 MNHEY and CDR2 SVGAGI. The chain's CDR3 is CASSSAGLGEIYGYTF. The CDR3 coding sequence is TGTGCCAGCAGTTCCGCCGGCCTTGGGGAAATCTATGGCTACACCTTC.

This clonotype has just a few counts. The chain is built from TRBV6-2 or TRBV6-3 and TRBJ2-7; D remains ambiguous. Per germline, CDR1 MNHEY and CDR2 SVGEGT. The CDR3 has 17 residues. Trimming stripped 6 bases from V and 0 bases from J, with 21 bases between. CDR3 amino acids: CASSDPVSRPFSYEQYF. CDR3 nucleotides: TGTGCCAGCAGCGACCCGGTTTCACGGCCGTTCTCCTACGAGCAGTACTTC.

The sample holds many counts of this clonotype. This chain joins TRBV28 and TRBJ2-1, with D maybe TRBD2 (6 bases). V shed 3 bases and J shed 7 bases, with 10 bases lying between them. This CDR3 has 13 amino acids. Germline values: CDR1 MDHEN, CDR2 SYDVKM. The CDR3 DNA is TGTGCCAGCAGTTTCGTTGGGGGGAATGAGCAGTTCTTC. Its protein is CASSFVGGNEQFF. The variable domain in full, completed from reference TRBV28 and TRBJ2-1, reads DVKVTQSSRYLVKRTGEKVFLECVQDMDHENMFWYRQDPGLGLRLIYFSYDVKMKEKGDIPEGYSVSREKKERFSLILESASTNQTSMYLCASSFVGGNEQFFGPGTRLTVL.

Remarks on this clonotype: A much larger clone is a single base away; this may be a read error. The chain recombines TRBV9 with TRBJ1-3; D gene uncertain. Germline assignment: CDR1 SGDLS and CDR2 YYNGEE. This CDR3 is built from 16 residues. The V end was cut by 4 bases, the J end by 0 bases, with 14 bases between. CDR3 amino acids: CASSKSGYSSGNTIYF. In DNA form, the CDR3 reads TGTGCCAGCAGCAAATCAGGCTACTCCTCTGGAAACACCATATATTTT.

The V and J genes are TRBV5-1 and TRBJ2-3; 10 bases map to TRBD2. The V gene's germline CDR1 is SGHRS and CDR2 YFSETQ. The trim removed 3 bases at V and 3 bases at J, leaving 7 bases unmatched. The CDR3 is 16 residues long. The CDR3, as DNA: TGCGCCAGCAGCTCAGACCTAGCGGGGGCAACAGATACGCAGTATTTT. Encoded protein: CASSSDLAGATDTQYF.

The chain recombines TRBV7-9 with TRBJ1-2, with 10 positions matching TRBD1. Per germline, CDR1 SEHNR and CDR2 FQNEAQ (reference sequence). This CDR3 has 16 residues. J lost 4 bases, V lost 5 bases, and 10 bases had no gene match. The CDR3 coding sequence is TGTGCCAGCAGCCTCACACAGGGACAGGGGCTCTATGGCTACACCTTC. Translated, it gives CASSLTQGQGLYGYTF.

This sequence joins TRBV2 and TRBJ1-4; D possibly corresponds to TRBD1 (6 bases). CDR1 SNHLY and CDR2 FYNNEI come from the germline V gene. V gave up 2 bases and J gave up 9 bases, with 13 bases separating them. The CDR3 has 14 residues. The CDR3: CASSERFGQKKLFF. The CDR3 DNA is TGTGCCAGCAGTGAACGGTTCGGACAGAAAAAACTGTTTTTT.